The 8 T cell receptor beta chains below come from one sample, sequenced in a study of blood T cell repertoires in COVID-19 (dated by TCRdb to 2018 to 2020). Library method: the immunoSEQ multiplex PCR assay. Held by TCRdb, this immuneACCESS table contains in-frame sequences only and omits some clones. Under half of the omission traces to an unresolved V gene where checked; the cause of the rest is unknown. For this sample the table gives about 78,000 clones, of which around nine tenths were detected only once. The leading ten clones occupy roughly 2% of the sample. The source material was peripheral blood. The receptors come from a woman aged 55-75 years with acute or convalescent COVID-19.

This sequence joins TRBV5-6 and TRBJ2-7; tentative D call: TRBD2 (6 bases). V gave up 4 bases and J gave up 2 bases, with 13 bases separating them. CDR1 and CDR2 from the germline V gene are SGHDT and YYEEEE. The length of the CDR3 is 14 residues. Written as DNA, the CDR3 is TGTGCCAGCAGCATTGGGCGGGGTACCTACGAGCAGTACTTC. It codes for CASSIGRGTYEQYF.

The CDR3 region is CASSPRQGGTEAFF. The CDR3 DNA reads as TGTGCCAGCAGCCCCCGACAGGGAGGCACTGAAGCTTTCTTT. The rearrangement links TRBV14 to TRBJ1-1, with 7 bases that match TRBD1. The CDR3 is 14 amino acids. Germline V gene data show CDR1 as SGHDN and CDR2 as FVKESK. With 4 bases clipped from V and 4 bases from J, the junction kept 6 bases outside the gene matches. The whole variable domain, remainder taken from reference TRBV14 and TRBJ1-1, is EAGVTQFPSHSVIEKGQTVTLRCDPISGHDNLYWYRRVMGKEIKFLLHFVKESKQDESGMPNNRFLAERTGGTYSTLKVQPAELEDSGVYFCASSPRQGGTEAFFGQGTRLTVV.

The rearrangement joins TRBV7-2 to TRBJ2-2; 10 nucleotides line up with TRBD2. Unmatched junction bases numbered 5, after V lost 1 base and J lost 9 bases. Germline assignment: CDR1 SGHTA and CDR2 FQGNSA. The CDR3 is made up of 15 amino acids. This chain's CDR3 is CASSLEASGGRELFF. DNA of the CDR3: TGTGCCAGCAGCTTAGAGGCTAGCGGGGGCCGGGAGCTGTTTTTT.

The V and J genes are TRBV28 and TRBJ1-3; TRBD1 is a possible D gene (6 bases). Per germline, CDR1 MDHEN and CDR2 SYDVKM. Trimming removed 4 bases from V and 0 bases from J, with 13 bases in between. This CDR3 region has 16 residues. CDR3 coding DNA: TGTGCCAGCAGTTCCAGGACAGCTCCCTCTGGAAACACCATATATTTT. Encoded protein: CASSSRTAPSGNTIYF.

The V call is TRBV2, the J call TRBJ1-2; D remains unclear. Per germline, CDR1 SNHLY and CDR2 FYNNEI. The length of the CDR3 is 14 residues. V lost 2 bases and J 5 bases, leaving 12 bases between the germline ends. The CDR3 reads CASSEWVRGYGYTF. CDR3 sequence (DNA): TGTGCCAGCAGTGAATGGGTCAGAGGATATGGCTACACCTTC.

The rearrangement joins TRBV28 to TRBJ2-7; TRBD2 aligns across 11 bases. The V segment lost 7 bases and the J segment 0 bases; nucleotides outside the gene matches: 8. CDR3 length equals 16 residues. Germline CDR1 and CDR2: MDHEN and SYDVKM. The CDR3 nucleotides are TGTGCCAGCACCTTCTCGGGGACTAGCGGCTCCTACGAGCAGTACTTC. Translating it yields CASTFSGTSGSYEQYF.

The chain combines TRBV28 with TRBJ2-5; D call uncertain. V was pared by 6 bases and J by 5 bases, with 19 bases between. In germline, CDR1 is MDHEN, CDR2 SYDVKM. CDR3 length equals 15 residues. The CDR3 coding sequence is TGTGCCAGCAGCCCCGGGTCGTCCGGTTGGGAGACCCAGTACTTC. It codes for CASSPGSSGWETQYF.

The table lists this clone with a few counts. The chain is built from TRBV12-5 and TRBJ1-1, with TRBD1 identical over 8 bases. J gave up 2 bases and V 7 bases, and 6 bases lay outside the gene matches. Per germline, CDR1 LGHNT and CDR2 FRNRAP. The CDR3 has 14 residues. CDR3 DNA sequence: TGTGCTAGTGAAGGGGACAGGCCAAACACTGAAGCTTTCTTT. The encoded protein is CASEGDRPNTEAFF.